This TCR beta chain comes out of a study of blood T cell repertoires in COVID-19. In the source study's methods: Scientists estimated how many nucleated cells there were by amplifying reference gene primers. Only in-frame clones appear in the TCRdb table, and some are missing; sequencing was by immunoSEQ multiplex PCR. V and J calls and clone size are as listed in that table; D and trimming were resolved from the DNA. The data contain 250,000 to 300,000 clones, 88% of them singletons. CDR3 length: 14 residues. The trim removed 2 bases at V and 8 bases at J, leaving 5 bases unmatched. Germline lookup yields CDR1 MNHEY and CDR2 SVGEGT.

The receptor was derived from a woman aged 55-69 years in a cohort exposed to, infected with or recovered from COVID-19 (not recorded which). The chain employs TRBV6-2 or TRBV6-3 and TRBJ1-4, with TRBD1 matching over 7 bases. Specimen: PBMCs or T cells enriched from blood (not recorded which). The CDR3 sequence is CASSYRQGSEKLFF. CDR3 DNA sequence: TGTGCCAGCAGTTACAGACAGGGAAGCGAAAAACTGTTTTTT.